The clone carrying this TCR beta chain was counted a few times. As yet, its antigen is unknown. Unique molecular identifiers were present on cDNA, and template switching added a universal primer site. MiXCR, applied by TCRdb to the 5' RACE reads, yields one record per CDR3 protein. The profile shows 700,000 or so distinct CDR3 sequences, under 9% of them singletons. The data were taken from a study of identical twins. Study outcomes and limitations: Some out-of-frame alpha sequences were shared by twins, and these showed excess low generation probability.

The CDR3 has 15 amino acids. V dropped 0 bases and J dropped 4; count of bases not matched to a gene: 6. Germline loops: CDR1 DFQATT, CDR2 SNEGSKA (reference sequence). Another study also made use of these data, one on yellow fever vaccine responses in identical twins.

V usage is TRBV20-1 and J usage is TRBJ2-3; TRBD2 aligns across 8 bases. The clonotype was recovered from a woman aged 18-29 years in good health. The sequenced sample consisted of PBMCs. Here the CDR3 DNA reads TGCAGTGCTAGAGATCTCGGGGGGGATGCAGATACGCAGTATTTT. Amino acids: CSARDLGGDADTQYF.